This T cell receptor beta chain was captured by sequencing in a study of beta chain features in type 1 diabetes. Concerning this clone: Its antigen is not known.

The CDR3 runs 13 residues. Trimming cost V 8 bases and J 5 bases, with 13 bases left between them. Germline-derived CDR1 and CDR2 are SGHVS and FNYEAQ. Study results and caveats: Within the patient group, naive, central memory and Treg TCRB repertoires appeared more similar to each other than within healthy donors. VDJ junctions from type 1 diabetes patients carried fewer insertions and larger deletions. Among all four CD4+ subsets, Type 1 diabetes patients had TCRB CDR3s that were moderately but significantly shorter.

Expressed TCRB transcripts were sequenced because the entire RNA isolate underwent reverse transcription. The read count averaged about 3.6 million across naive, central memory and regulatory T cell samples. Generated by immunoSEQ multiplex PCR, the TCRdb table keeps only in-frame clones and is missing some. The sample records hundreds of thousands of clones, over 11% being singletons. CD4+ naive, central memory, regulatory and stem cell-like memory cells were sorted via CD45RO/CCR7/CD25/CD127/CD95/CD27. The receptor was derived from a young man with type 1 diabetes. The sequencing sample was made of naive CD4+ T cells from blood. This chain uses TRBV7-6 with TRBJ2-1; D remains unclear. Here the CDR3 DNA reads TGTGCCAGCGGTAGACCCGCGGACAATGAGCAGTTCTTC. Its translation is CASGRPADNEQFF. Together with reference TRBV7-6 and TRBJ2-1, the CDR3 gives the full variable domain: GAGVSQSPRYKVTKRGQDVALRCDPISGHVSLYWYRQALGQGPEFLTYFNYEAQQDKSGLPNDRFSAERPEGSISTLTIQRTEQRDSAMYRCASGRPADNEQFFGPGTRLTVL.